This T cell receptor (beta chain) was documented in a study of CD8 T cells in Susac syndrome. The RNA input was roughly 0.45 to 1 ug, and it was reverse transcribed with random hexamers. By means of immunoSEQ multiplex PCR, TCR beta CDR3 spanning 54 Vbeta and 13 Jbeta underwent amplification. TCRdb re-analysed the immunoSEQ multiplex PCR reads in MiXCR, keeping a single row per CDR3 protein. The table records some 200,000 distinct CDR3 sequences, approximately 96% of them present only once. V was shortened by 0 bases and J by 6 bases, with 15 bases between the two germline ends. This CDR3 region has 15 residues. Germline CDR1 reads SGHDN; CDR2 reads FVKESK.

This rearrangement joins TRBV14 to TRBJ2-7; D possibly corresponds to TRBD2 (6 bases). The receptor was derived from a human donor with Susac syndrome. Sequencing was done on a sample of CD4+ T cells from PBMCs. The CDR3 is CASSQDGGRLREQYF. DNA for the CDR3: TGTGCCAGCAGCCAAGACGGGGGAAGACTACGCGAGCAGTACTTC.